These 18 T cell receptor beta chains came from one sample sequenced in a study of CD8+CD57+ T cells in acquired aplastic anemia. Flow cytometry had shown expanded CD8+CD57+ cells in the patients chosen for sequencing. Profiling that covered TCR beta VDJ and CDR3 relied on genomic DNA as its template. TCRdb redid the calling of the reads with MiXCR, one entry per CDR3 protein. The repertoire holds a few hundred thousand distinct CDR3 sequences, with 82% as singletons. The sample consisted of sorted CD4+, CD8+, or CD8+CD57+ T cells (not recorded which) from PBMCs. The receptors were sampled from a human donor with aplastic anemia.

A single count supports this clonotype. The J gene is TRBJ1-6, the V gene TRBV7-2; no definite D call. Per germline, CDR1 SGHTA and CDR2 FQGNSA. V gave up 1 base and J gave up 3 bases, with 10 bases separating them. This CDR3 has 16 amino acids. CDR3 DNA: TGTGCCAGCAGCTTAGGGGCTGGCGGCTATAATTCACCCCTCCACTTT. It is translated as CASSLGAGGYNSPLHF. The full variable domain, in which reference TRBV7-2 and TRBJ1-6 provide the parts outside the CDR3, is GAGVSQSPSNKVTEKGKDVELRCDPISGHTALYWYRQSLGQGLEFLIYFQGNSAPDKSGLPSDRFSAERTGGSVSTLTIQRTQQEDSAVYLCASSLGAGGYNSPLHFGNGTRLTVT.

This clonotype was detected once. This sequence joins TRBV9 and TRBJ2-1, with TRBD2 matching over 8 bases. Germline CDR1 SGDLS, CDR2 YYNGEE. This CDR3 region has 16 residues. The trim removed 4 bases at V and 8 bases at J, leaving 14 bases unmatched. CDR3 sequence reads: CASSFQKRGGSHEQFF. The CDR3 DNA sequence: TGTGCCAGCAGCTTTCAAAAGCGCGGGGGGAGCCATGAGCAGTTCTTC.

This chain uses TRBV10-2 with TRBJ2-5; D might be TRBD1 (5 bases). Deletions cut 7 bases from V and 9 bases from J, with 18 bases between. CDR1 is WSHSY and CDR2 is SAAADI in the germline V gene. The CDR3 loop spans 13 amino acids. The CDR3 region has the DNA TGCGCCAGCACGGCAGGGTCCAATCAGCCCCAGTACTTC. Its translation is CASTAGSNQPQYF.

In regard to this clonotype: The germline gene is not matched at one end of the junction; a read error may be the cause. The chain has TRBV7-8 and TRBJ2-1; D uncertain. The CDR3 is 14 residues long. Per the germline V gene, CDR1 is SGHVS and CDR2 is FQNEAQ. The DNA for the CDR3 is TGTGCCAGCAGTCTGCATCCAGACATGACTGCCCTGTCCTTC. The encoded protein is CASSLHPDMTALSF. The full variable domain, completed using reference TRBV7-8 and TRBJ2-1, is GAGVSQSPRYKVAKRGQDVALRCDPISGHVSLFWYQQALGQGPEFLTYFQNEAQLDKSGLPSDRFFAERPEGSVSTLKIQRTQQEDSAVYLCASSLHPDMTALSFGPGTRLTVL.

V gene TRBV7-2 combines with J gene TRBJ1-2, with D uncertain. Looked up from germline, CDR1 is SGHTA and CDR2 is FQGNSA. The CDR3 has 13 amino acids. Trimming cost V 5 bases and J 14 bases, with 21 bases left between them. In nucleotides, the CDR3 is TGTGCCAGCAGCCAAGGCCACGGAGGAAAAGAGACCTTC. Its translation is CASSQGHGGKETF.

The CDR3 sequence: CASGDVGKNTEYF. CDR3 sequence (DNA): TGTGCCAGCGGGGACGTGGGCAAAAATACTGAGTATTTT. The chain uses TRBV2 and TRBJ2-3; D is tentatively TRBD1 or TRBD2 (5 bases each). CDR3 size: 13 residues. The V gene's germline CDR1 is SNHLY and CDR2 FYNNEI. Trimming removed 8 bases from V and 13 bases from J, with 22 bases in between.

The rearrangement links TRBV19 to TRBJ2-3, with D possibly matching TRBD2 (6 bases). This CDR3 comprises 17 residues. V lost 1 base and J lost 7, with 21 bases in between. Germline loops: CDR1 LNHDA, CDR2 SQIVND (reference sequence). The CDR3 here is CASSIASVAEDKHTQYF. CDR3 in DNA: TGTGCCAGTAGTATAGCTAGCGTAGCGGAAGATAAACATACGCAGTATTTT.

Regarding this clonotype: No conserved phenylalanine or tryptophan is present at the end of the CDR3, so a read error is the likely explanation. The DNA is left out, because the CDR3 cannot be placed on it with certainty; the CDR3 is given as TCRdb lists it. The chain recombines TRBV7-3 with TRBJ2-4; the table's D call TRBD2 went unverified against the DNA. Looked up from germline, CDR1 is SGHTA and CDR2 is FQGTGA. The CDR3 adds up to 12 amino acids, both ends counted. The CDR3 spells CASSFARSGENY.

About this clonotype: A much larger clone is a single base away; this may be a read error. Because the CDR3's place on the DNA is in doubt, the DNA is left out and the CDR3 is given as listed by TCRdb. The chain couples TRBV7-3 to TRBJ2-3; the DNA was not compared with TRBD1, the D call given in the table. CDR1 is SGHTA, CDR2 FQGTGA, per germline. The CDR3 comprises 14 residues, both ends counted. The CDR3 spells CASGVGGTDTQYFF.

The chain carries TRBV9 and TRBJ1-2; D gene ambiguous. CDR1 is SGDLS and CDR2 is YYNGEE in the germline V gene. Trimming took off 2 bases at V and 5 bases at J, with 19 bases between the two ends. This CDR3 is built from 16 residues. The CDR3 DNA follows: TGTGCCAGCAGCGTGGAGAGGTATCGGCTCGTATATGGCTACACCTTC. Protein product: CASSVERYRLVYGYTF.

A single count supports this clonotype. The junction departs from the called germline gene at one end, perhaps through a read error. The chain links TRBV5-1 to TRBJ1-2; D is undetermined. This CDR3 is 15 amino acids long. From germline, CDR1 is SGHRS and CDR2 YFSETQ. CDR3 DNA: TGTGCCAGCAGCTTGGGTGGCACGTCAGACTATGGCTACACCTTC. It translates to CASSLGGTSDYGYTF.

The chain joins TRBV7-2 to TRBJ1-1, with D perhaps matching TRBD1 (6 bases). The CDR3 runs to 15 residues. V lost 5 bases and J 0 bases, leaving 13 bases between the germline ends. Germline lookup yields CDR1 SGHTA and CDR2 FQGNSA. The CDR3 loop reads CASSQGGGLNTEAFF. CDR3 bases: TGTGCCAGCAGCCAAGGGGGGGGCTTGAACACTGAAGCTTTCTTT.

In this sample, this clonotype turned up a few times. The chain couples TRBV6-5 to TRBJ1-5; possibly TRBD1 for D (5 bases). The V end was cut by 5 bases, the J end by 3 bases, with 14 bases between. The CDR3 has 15 amino acids. Germline assignment: CDR1 MNHEY and CDR2 SVGAGI. CDR3 coding DNA: TGTGCCAGCAGTGATCGGGGGATGGACAATCAGCCCCAGCATTTT. It codes for CASSDRGMDNQPQHF.

The chain carries TRBV7-2 and TRBJ1-2, with 9 bases lining up with TRBD1. This CDR3 has 13 residues. The V and J ends lost 5 bases and 6 bases, in that order; junction bases with no gene match: 4. The germline CDR1 and CDR2 sequences are SGHTA and FQGNSA. The CDR3 spells CASSVDRGDGYTF. The CDR3, as DNA: TGTGCCAGCAGCGTAGACAGGGGGGATGGCTACACCTTC.

Only a few counts were recorded for this clonotype. The chain has TRBV24-1 and TRBJ2-3; perhaps TRBD1 as D (5 bases). CDR1 is KGHDR, CDR2 SFDVKD, per germline. Deletions cut 3 bases from V and 6 bases from J, with 9 bases between. The CDR3 contains 13 residues. The chain's CDR3 is CATSDVGRDTQYF. CDR3 coding DNA: TGTGCCACCAGTGATGTGGGGCGCGATACGCAGTATTTT.

This clonotype has a handful of counts. Relative to the germline gene, one junction end is altered; a read error may explain this. The chain employs TRBV2 and TRBJ2-2; D call uncertain. CDR1 is SNHLY and CDR2 is FYNNEI in the germline V gene. The CDR3 runs 8 residues. CDR3 sequence (DNA): TGTGCCAGCAGTGAGCTGTTATTT. This encodes CASSELLF.

The rearrangement links TRBV9 to TRBJ2-6; D remains unclear. CDR3 length equals 16 residues. CDR1 and CDR2 (germline): SGDLS, YYNGEE. The V end was cut by 0 bases, the J end by 14 bases, with 21 bases between. CDR3 residues: CASSVGTARNHPLLTF. In DNA form, the CDR3 reads TGTGCCAGCAGCGTAGGGACCGCCCGAAATCACCCCCTCCTGACTTTC.

As concerns this clonotype: Sequence at one end of the junction differs from germline and may be a read error. V and J are TRBV7-8 and TRBJ1-2, with D possibly TRBD1 on 6 matching bases. The CDR3 contains 13 residues. The germline V gene has CDR1 SGHVS and CDR2 FQNEAQ. For the CDR3, the DNA is TGCGCCAGCAGCTTAGGGGGAGGACCTGATTCCCCCTTT. This gives the protein CASSLGGGPDSPF.